The entry below describes one TCR beta chain. The data derive from a study of blood T cell repertoires in COVID-19. Per the original data handling: Using reference gene primer amplification, nucleated cell counts were estimated. The data were produced by immunoSEQ multiplex PCR, yet TCRdb's version contains in-frame clones alone and is incomplete. D and trimming come from the DNA, and the V and J calls and clone size come from that table. The sample has roughly 140,000 clones; under 90% are singletons. V was shortened by 4 bases and J by 5 bases, with 11 bases between the two germline ends. The CDR3 has 13 amino acids. The germline CDR1 and CDR2 sequences are SGHTA and FQGNSA.

The rearrangement links TRBV7-2 to TRBJ1-1, with D uncertain. The clonotype was recovered from a man in his 60s with acute or convalescent COVID-19. The source material was peripheral blood. CDR3 region: CASSSRRLTEAFF. The CDR3 nucleotides are TGTGCCAGCAGCTCCAGAAGATTGACTGAAGCTTTCTTT. Full variable domain (missing parts from reference TRBV7-2 and TRBJ1-1): GAGVSQSPSNKVTEKGKDVELRCDPISGHTALYWYRQSLGQGLEFLIYFQGNSAPDKSGLPSDRFSAERTGGSVSTLTIQRTQQEDSAVYLCASSSRRLTEAFFGQGTRLTVV.